These 3 T cell receptor beta chains were sequenced from one sample in a study of identical twins. TCRdb fed the 5' RACE reads into MiXCR, producing one record per CDR3 protein. The data contain roughly 350,000 distinct CDR3 sequences, 12% of them singletons. This same sample was also taken into another study, of yellow fever vaccine responses in identical twins.

Material: CD8+ T cells sorted from blood. These receptors were taken from a woman in her late teens or twenties in good health.

CDR3 DNA sequence: TGTGCCAGCAGCCTAGAACCGGGACAGGGCAGCAATGAGCAGTTCTTC. Amino acids: CASSLEPGQGSNEQFF. The chain recombines TRBV7-2 with TRBJ2-1, with TRBD1 matching 9 bases. The germline V gene encodes CDR1 SGHTA and CDR2 FQGNSA. CDR3 length: 16 residues. J lost 6 bases, V lost 5 bases, and 11 bases had no gene match.

This clonotype came up a few times. The chain is built from TRBV7-8 and TRBJ1-6; the D gene is possibly TRBD1 (5 bases). Germline V CDR1 and CDR2: SGHVS, FQNEAQ. Trimming took off 1 base at V and 7 bases at J, with 20 bases between the two ends. The CDR3 has 18 amino acids. The DNA for the CDR3 is TGTGCCAGCAGCTTAGAAGCGGTCTGGGCAGGGTTGAATTCACCCCTCCACTTT. Translated: CASSLEAVWAGLNSPLHF.

Many counts were recorded for this clonotype. This chain connects TRBV12-3 or TRBV12-4 to TRBJ2-5; 8 bases line up with TRBD1. Losses at the gene ends were 4 bases for V and 1 base for J; bases not matched to a gene: 5. The CDR3 runs to 15 residues. The CDR3 sequence is CASSYTQGAQETQYF. CDR3 DNA: TGTGCCAGCAGTTATACTCAGGGGGCCCAAGAGACCCAGTACTTC.